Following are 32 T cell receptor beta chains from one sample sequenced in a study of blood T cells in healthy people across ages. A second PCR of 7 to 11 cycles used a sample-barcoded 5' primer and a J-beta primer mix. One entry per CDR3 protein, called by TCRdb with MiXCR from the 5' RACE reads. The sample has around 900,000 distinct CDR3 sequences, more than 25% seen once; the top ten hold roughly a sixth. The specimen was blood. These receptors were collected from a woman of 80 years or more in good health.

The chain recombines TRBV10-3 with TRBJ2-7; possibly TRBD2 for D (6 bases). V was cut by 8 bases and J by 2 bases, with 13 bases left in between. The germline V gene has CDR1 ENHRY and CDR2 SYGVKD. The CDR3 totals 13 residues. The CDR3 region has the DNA TGTGCCATCCGAGGGGACTCCCCCTACGAGCAGTACTTC. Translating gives CAIRGDSPYEQYF.

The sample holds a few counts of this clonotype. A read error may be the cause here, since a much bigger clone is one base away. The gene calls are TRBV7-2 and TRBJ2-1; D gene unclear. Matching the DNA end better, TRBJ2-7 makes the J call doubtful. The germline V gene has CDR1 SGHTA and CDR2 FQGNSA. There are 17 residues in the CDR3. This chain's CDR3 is CASSYRSGSSSYNEQYF. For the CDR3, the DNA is TGTGCCAGCAGCTATAGGTCCGGGTCATCCTCCTACAATGAGCAGTACTTC.

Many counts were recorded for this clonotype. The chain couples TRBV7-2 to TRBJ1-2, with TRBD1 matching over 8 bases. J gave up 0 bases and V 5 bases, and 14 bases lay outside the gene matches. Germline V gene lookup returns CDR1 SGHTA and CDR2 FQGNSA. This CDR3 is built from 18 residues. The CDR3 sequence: CASSRRRQGHRANYGYTF. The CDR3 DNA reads TGTGCCAGCAGCCGCCGGAGACAGGGGCACAGAGCTAACTATGGCTACACCTTC.

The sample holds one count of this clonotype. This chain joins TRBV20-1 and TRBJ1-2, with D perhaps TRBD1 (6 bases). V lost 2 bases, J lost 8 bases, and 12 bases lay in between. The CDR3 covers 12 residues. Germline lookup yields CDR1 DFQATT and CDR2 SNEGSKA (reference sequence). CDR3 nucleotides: TGCAGTGCTAGACTAGCAGGGGAGGGCTACACCTTC. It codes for CSARLAGEGYTF.

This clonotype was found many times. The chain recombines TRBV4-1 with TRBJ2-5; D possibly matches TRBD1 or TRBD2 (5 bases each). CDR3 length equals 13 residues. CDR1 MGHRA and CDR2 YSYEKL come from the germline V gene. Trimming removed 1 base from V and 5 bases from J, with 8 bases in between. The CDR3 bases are TGCGCCAGCAGCCAAGGGGGGATGGAGACCCAGTACTTC. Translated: CASSQGGMETQYF.

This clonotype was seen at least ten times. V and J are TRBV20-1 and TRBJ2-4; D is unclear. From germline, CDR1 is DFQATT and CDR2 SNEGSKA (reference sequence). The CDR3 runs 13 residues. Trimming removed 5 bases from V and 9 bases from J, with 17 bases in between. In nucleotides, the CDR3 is TGCAGTGCTGGGGTGGCCCCATTACCCATTCAGTACTTC. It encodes CSAGVAPLPIQYF.

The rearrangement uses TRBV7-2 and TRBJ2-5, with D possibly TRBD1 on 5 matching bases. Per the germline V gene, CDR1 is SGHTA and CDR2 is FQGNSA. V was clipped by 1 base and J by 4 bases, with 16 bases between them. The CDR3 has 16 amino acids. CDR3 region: CASSLGSRVVPETQYF. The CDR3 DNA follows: TGTGCCAGCAGCTTAGGGTCCAGGGTGGTCCCAGAGACCCAGTACTTC.

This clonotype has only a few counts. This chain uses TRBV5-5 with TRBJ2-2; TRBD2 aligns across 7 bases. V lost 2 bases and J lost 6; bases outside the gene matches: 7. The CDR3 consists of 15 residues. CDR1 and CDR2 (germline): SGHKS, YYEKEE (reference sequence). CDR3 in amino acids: CASSLPGTNPGELFF. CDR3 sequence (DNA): TGTGCCAGCAGCTTACCCGGGACTAATCCCGGGGAGCTGTTTTTT. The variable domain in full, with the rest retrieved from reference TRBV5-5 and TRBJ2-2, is DAGVTQSPTHLIKTRGQQVTLRCSPISGHKSVSWYQQVLGQGPQFIFQYYEKEERGRGNFPDRFSARQFPNYSSELNVNALLLGDSALYLCASSLPGTNPGELFFGEGSRLTVL.

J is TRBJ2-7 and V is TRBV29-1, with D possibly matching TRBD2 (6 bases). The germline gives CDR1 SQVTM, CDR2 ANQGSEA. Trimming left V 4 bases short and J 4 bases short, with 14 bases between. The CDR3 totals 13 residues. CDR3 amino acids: CSVGGGILYEQYF. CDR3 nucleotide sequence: TGCAGCGTTGGTGGGGGGATTTTATACGAGCAGTACTTC.

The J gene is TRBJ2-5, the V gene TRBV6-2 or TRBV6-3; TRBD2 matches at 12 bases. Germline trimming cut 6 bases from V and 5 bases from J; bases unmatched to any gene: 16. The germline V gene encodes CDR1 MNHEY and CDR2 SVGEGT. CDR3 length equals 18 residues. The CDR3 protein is CASRHGLAGPRRGETQYF. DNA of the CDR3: TGTGCCAGCAGACATGGACTAGCGGGGCCCAGACGGGGGGAGACCCAGTACTTC.

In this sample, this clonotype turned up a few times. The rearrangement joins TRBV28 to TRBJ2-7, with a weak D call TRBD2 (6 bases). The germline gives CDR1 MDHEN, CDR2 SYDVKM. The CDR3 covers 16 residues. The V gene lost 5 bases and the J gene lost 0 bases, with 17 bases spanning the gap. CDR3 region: CASSAGLKGGSYEQYF. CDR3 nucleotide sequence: TGTGCCAGCAGTGCGGGACTCAAGGGAGGCTCCTACGAGCAGTACTTC.

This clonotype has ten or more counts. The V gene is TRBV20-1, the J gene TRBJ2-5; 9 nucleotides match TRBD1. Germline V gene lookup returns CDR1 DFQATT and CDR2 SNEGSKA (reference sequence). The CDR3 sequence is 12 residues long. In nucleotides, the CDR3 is TGCAGCGCCGGGACAGGGAGAGAGACCCAGTACTTC. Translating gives CSAGTGRETQYF.

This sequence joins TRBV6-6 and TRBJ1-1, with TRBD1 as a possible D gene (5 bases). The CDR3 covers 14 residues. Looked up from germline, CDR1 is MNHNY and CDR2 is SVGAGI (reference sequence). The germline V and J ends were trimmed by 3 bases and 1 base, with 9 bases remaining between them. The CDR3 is CASSYGRGNTEAFF. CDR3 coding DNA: TGTGCCAGCAGTTATGGTAGGGGGAACACTGAAGCTTTCTTT.

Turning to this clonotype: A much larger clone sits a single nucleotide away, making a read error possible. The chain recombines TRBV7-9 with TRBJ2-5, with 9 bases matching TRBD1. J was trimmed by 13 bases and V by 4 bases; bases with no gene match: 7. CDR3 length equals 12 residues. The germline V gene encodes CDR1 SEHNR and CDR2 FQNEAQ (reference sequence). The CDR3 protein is CASSSPGQGRYF. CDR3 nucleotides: TGTGCCAGCAGCTCCCCGGGACAGGGACGGTACTTC. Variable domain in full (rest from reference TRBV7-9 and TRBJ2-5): DTGVSQNPRHKITKRGQNVTFRCDPISEHNRLYWYRQTLGQGPEFLTYFQNEAQLEKSRLLSDRFSAERPKGSFSTLEIQRTEQGDSAMYLCASSSPGQGRYFGPGTRLLVL.

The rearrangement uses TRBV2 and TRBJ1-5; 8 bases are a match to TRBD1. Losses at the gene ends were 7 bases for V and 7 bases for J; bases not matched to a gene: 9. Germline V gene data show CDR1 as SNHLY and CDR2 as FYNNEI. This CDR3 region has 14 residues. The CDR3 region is CASKDTGGLQPQHF. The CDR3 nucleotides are TGTGCCAGCAAGGACACAGGGGGACTCCAGCCCCAGCATTTT.

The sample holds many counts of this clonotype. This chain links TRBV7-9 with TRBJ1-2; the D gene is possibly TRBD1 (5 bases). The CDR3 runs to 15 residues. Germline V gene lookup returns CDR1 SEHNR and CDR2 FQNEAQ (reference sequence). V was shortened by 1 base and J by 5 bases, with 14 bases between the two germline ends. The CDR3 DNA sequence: TGTGCCAGCAGCTTAGGAGCCAACGGGGCTTATGGCTACACCTTC. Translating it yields CASSLGANGAYGYTF.

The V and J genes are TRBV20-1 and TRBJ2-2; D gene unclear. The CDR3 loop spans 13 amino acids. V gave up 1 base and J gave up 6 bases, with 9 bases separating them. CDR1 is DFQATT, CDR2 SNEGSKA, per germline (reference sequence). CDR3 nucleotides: TGCAGTGCTAGAGTTGGGTATCCCGGGGAGCTGTTTTTT. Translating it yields CSARVGYPGELFF.

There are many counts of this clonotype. For the CDR3, the DNA is TGCAGCGTTGCCTCAACAGGGTTCAACAATGAGCAGTTCTTC. This gives the protein CSVASTGFNNEQFF. This chain links TRBV29-1 with TRBJ2-1, with D possibly matching TRBD1 (6 bases). The CDR3 spans 14 residues. V lost 4 bases and J lost 5, with 15 bases in between. The germline V gene encodes CDR1 SQVTM and CDR2 ANQGSEA.

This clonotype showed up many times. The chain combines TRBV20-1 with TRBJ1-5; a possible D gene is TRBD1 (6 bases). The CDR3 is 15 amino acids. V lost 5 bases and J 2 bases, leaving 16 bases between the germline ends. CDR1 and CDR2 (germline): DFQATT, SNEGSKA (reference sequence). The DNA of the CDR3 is TGCAGTGCTGTAACAGGGTCATCTGGCAATCAGCCCCAGCATTTT. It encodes CSAVTGSSGNQPQHF.

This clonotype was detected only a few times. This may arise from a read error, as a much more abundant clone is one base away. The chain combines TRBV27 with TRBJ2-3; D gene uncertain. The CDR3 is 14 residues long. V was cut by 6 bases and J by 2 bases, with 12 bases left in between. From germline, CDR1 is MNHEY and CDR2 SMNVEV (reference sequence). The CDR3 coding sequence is TGTGCCAGCAGGTTAGGCGTCAACACAGATACGCAGTATTTT. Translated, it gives CASRLGVNTDTQYF.

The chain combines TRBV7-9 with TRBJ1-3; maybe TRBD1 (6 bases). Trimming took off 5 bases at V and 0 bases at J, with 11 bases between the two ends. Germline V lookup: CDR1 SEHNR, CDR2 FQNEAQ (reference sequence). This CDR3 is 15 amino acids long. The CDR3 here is CASSPTGLSGNTIYF. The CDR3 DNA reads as TGTGCCAGCAGCCCGACAGGCCTCTCTGGAAACACCATATATTTT.

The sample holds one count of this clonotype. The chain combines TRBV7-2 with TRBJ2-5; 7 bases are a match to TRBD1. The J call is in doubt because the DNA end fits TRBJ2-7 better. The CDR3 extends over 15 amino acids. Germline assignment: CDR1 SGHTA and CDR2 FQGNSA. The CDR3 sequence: CASSPPMRGQFEQYF. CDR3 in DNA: TGTGCCAGCAGCCCCCCGATGAGGGGGCAATTCGAGCAGTACTTC.

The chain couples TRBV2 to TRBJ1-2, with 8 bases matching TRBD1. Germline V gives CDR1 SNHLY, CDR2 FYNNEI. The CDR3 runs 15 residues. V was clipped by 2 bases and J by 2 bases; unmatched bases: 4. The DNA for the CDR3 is TGTGCCAGCAGTGAACCCGGACAGGGCAACTATGGCTACACCTTC. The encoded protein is CASSEPGQGNYGYTF.

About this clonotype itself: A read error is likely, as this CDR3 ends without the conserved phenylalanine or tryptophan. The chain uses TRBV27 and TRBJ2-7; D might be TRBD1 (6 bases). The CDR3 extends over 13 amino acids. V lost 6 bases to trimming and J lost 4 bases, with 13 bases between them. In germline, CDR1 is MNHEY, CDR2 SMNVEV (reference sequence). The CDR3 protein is CASSRDGTYEQYC. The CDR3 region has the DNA TGTGCCAGCAGCAGGGACGGGACATACGAGCAGTACTGC.

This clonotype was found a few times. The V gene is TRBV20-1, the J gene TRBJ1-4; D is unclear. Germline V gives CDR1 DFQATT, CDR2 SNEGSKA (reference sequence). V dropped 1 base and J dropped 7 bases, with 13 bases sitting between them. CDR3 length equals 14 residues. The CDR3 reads CSARVEVLGEKLFF. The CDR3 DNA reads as TGCAGTGCTAGAGTGGAGGTGCTCGGTGAAAAACTGTTTTTT.

CDR3 bases: TGTGCCAGCAGCTCCGAGACAGCCTCTAGCACAGATACGCAGTATTTT. Translating gives CASSSETASSTDTQYF. The chain carries TRBV11-3 and TRBJ2-3; maybe TRBD1 (5 bases). CDR1 SGHNT and CDR2 YENEEA come from the germline V gene. The CDR3 runs 16 residues. V dropped 4 bases and J dropped 0 bases, with 14 bases sitting between them.

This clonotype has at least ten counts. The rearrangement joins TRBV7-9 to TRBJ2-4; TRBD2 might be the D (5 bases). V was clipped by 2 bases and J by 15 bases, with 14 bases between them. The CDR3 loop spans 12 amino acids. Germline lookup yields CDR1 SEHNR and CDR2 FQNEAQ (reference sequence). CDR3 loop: CASSLPGGGWYF. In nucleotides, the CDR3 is TGTGCCAGCAGCTTACCCGGAGGAGGTTGGTACTTC. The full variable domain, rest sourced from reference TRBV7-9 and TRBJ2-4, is DTGVSQNPRHKITKRGQNVTFRCDPISEHNRLYWYRQTLGQGPEFLTYFQNEAQLEKSRLLSDRFSAERPKGSFSTLEIQRTEQGDSAMYLCASSLPGGGWYFGAGTRLSVL.

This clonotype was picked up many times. The CDR3: CASSFPLETQYF. Here the CDR3 DNA reads TGTGCCAGCAGTTTTCCATTAGAGACCCAGTACTTC. The gene calls are TRBV12-3 or TRBV12-4 and TRBJ2-5, with D uncertain. CDR3 size: 12 residues. Trimming removed 3 bases at V and 4 bases at J, with 6 bases between.

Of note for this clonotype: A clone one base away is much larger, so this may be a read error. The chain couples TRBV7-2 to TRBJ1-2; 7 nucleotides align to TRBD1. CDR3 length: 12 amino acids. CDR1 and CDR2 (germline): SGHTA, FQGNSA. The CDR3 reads CSSSLAGQLYTF. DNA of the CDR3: TGTTCCAGCAGCTTAGCGGGACAGCTATACACCTTC.

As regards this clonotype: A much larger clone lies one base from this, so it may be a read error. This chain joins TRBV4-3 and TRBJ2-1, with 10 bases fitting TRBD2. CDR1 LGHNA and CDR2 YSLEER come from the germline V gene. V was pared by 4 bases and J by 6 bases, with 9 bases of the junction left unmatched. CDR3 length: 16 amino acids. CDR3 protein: CASSLLVAGGSNEQFF. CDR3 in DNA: TGCGCCAGCAGCCTTTTGGTAGCGGGGGGTAGCAATGAGCAGTTCTTC.

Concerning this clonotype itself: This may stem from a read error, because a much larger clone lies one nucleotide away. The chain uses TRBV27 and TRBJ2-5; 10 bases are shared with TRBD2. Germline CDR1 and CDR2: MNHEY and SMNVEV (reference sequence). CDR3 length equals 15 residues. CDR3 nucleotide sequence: TGTGCCAGCAGTCCCCCGGGGCTAGCGGGGGAGACCCGGTACTTC. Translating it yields CASSPPGLAGETRYF.

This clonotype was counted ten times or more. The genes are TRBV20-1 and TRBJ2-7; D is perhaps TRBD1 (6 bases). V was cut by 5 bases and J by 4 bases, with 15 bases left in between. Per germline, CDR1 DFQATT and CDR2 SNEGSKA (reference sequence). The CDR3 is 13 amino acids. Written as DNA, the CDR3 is TGCAGTGCTGCCGTGGCACAGGGATACGAGCAGTACTTC. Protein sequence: CSAAVAQGYEQYF.